Sequencing of this T cell receptor (beta chain) was carried out in a study of T-cell reconstitution after alpha-beta-depleted transplantation in children. This clonotype has a count of ten or more. The antigen is unknown. Preparation of the TCRbeta library was carried out with unique molecular identifiers. In TCRdb, the PCR reads were re-called with MiXCR into one record per CDR3 protein. The table records hundreds of thousands of distinct CDR3 sequences, about 21% of them present only once. Trimming removed 3 bases from V and 2 bases from J, with 16 bases in between. The CDR3 length is 16 residues. Study conclusions and caveats: Recipient T cells and thymic progenitors that survived were the source of the high TCRbeta diversity seen at day 60 in some patients. It was reported that alpha-beta T cells came from several hundred expanded graft clones (about two months after transplant). The main origin of T-cell counts and diversity one year after transplant was newly produced T cells.

The chain carries TRBV12-3 or TRBV12-4 and TRBJ1-2, with D perhaps TRBD1 (5 bases). The sequencing used PBMCs, mostly from graft donor cells, collected 360 days after TCRalphabeta/CD19-depleted stem cell transplant. This sequence was found in a boy younger than two who had a stem cell transplant for acute myeloid leukemia, so the T cells may come from the graft donor. The CDR3 is CASSFGTTGLNYGYTF. Here the CDR3 DNA reads TGTGCCAGCAGTTTTGGGACGACGGGATTGAACTATGGCTACACCTTC.